This T cell receptor beta chain stems from a study of long-term antiretroviral therapy in people with HIV. Findings of the study overall: Blood collection from the mid-2000s to the late 2010s possibly occurred under older ART regimens. The data indicate that diversity increased after ART but remained below transplant donor controls. The repertoire was dominated at all time points by clones expanded before ART.

A remark on this clone: Its antigen is as yet unknown.

V was clipped by 1 base and J by 0 bases; unmatched bases: 5. Germline V CDR1 and CDR2: SGHNT, YYREEE (reference sequence). This CDR3 contains 16 residues. Researchers report immunoSEQ v3.0 was run at survey level. Libraries were prepared by immunoSEQ multiplex PCR; TCRdb keeps only in-frame clonotypes and omits some of them. Of under 45,000 clones listed, less than 85% were seen once; the top ten hold roughly 5.8%. This sequence originates from a man aged 25 to 40 with HIV. The chain couples TRBV5-4 to TRBJ2-3, with 7 bases aligning to TRBD2. The source material was unsorted PBMCs, sampled 3.4 years after starting antiretroviral therapy. CDR3 DNA sequence: TGTGCCAGCAGCTTGCCTAGCGGACCTAGCACAGATACGCAGTATTTT. Encoded protein: CASSLPSGPSTDTQYF.